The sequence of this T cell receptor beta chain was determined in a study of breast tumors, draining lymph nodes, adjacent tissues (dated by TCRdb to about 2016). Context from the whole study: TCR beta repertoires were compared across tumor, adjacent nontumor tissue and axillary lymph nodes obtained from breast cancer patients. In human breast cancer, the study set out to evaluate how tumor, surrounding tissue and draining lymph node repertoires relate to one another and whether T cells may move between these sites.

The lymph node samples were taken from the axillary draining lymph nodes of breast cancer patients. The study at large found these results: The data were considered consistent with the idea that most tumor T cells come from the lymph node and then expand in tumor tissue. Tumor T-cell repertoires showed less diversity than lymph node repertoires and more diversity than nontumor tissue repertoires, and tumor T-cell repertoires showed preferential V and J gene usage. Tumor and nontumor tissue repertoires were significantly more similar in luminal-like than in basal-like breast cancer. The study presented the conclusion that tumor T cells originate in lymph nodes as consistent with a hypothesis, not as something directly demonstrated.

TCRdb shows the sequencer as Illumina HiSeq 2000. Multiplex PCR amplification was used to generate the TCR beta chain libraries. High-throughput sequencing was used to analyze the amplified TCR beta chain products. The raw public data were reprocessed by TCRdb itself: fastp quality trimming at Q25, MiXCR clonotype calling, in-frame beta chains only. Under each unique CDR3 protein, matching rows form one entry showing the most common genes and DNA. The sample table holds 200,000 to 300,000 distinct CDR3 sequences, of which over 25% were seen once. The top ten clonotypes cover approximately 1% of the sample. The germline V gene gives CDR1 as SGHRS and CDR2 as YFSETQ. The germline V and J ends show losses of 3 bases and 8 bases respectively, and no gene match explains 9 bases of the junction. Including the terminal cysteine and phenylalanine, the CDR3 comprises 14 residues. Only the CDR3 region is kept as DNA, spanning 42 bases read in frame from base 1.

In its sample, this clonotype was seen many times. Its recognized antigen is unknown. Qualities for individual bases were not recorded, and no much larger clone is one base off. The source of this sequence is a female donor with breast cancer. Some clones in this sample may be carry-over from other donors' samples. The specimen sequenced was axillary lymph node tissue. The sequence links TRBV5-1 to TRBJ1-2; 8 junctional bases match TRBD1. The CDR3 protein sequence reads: CASSSGQGWSGYTF. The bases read TGCGCCAGCAGCTCAGGACAGGGCTGGAGCGGCTACACCTTC. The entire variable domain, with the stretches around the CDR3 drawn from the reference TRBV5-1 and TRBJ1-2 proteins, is KAGVTQTPRYLIKTRGQQVTLSCSPISGHRSVSWYQQTPGQGLQFLFEYFSETQRNKGNFPGRFSGRQFSNSRSEMNVSTLELGDSALYLCASSSGQGWSGYTFGSGTRLTVV.